This TCR beta chain emerged from a study of cytomegalovirus exposure and HLA in healthy donors. Findings of the study overall: Of the V segments, some could not be distinguished, including TRBV6-2 and TRBV6-3, and were excluded. Later analysis suggested links between common viral pathogens and several top significant clusters. The authors confirmed in vitro that three CMV-associated chains were specific for CMV antigens. Across all donors, roughly uniform sequencing depth was an assumption of the presence/absence analyses.

PCR primers comprised 60 Vbeta and 13 Jbeta primers. Generated by immunoSEQ multiplex PCR, the TCRdb table keeps only in-frame clones and is missing some. The sample holds some 180,000 clones, around 80% seen once. Comments on this clone: No antigen is known for it.

V dropped 4 bases and J dropped 8 bases, with 9 bases sitting between them. CDR3 length: 12 residues. CDR1 and CDR2 from the germline V gene are SEHNR and FQNEAQ (reference sequence). This receptor was taken from a young woman in good health and CMV-seropositive. The chain couples TRBV7-9 to TRBJ2-1, with unresolved D. Sequenced: PBMCs. The CDR3 DNA is TGTGCCAGCAGCTCTCAAGGAGATGAGCAGTTCTTC. It yields the protein CASSSQGDEQFF.